This T cell receptor beta chain was obtained from a study of control samples from healthy donors and cancer patients. V shed 7 bases and J shed 3 bases, with 13 bases lying between them. This CDR3 spans 13 amino acids. Germline values: CDR1 SGHRS, CDR2 YFSETQ. The repertoire was sequenced with immunoSEQ multiplex PCR; TCRdb's copy has only in-frame clones and lacks some. The table lists about 80,000 clones, roughly 82% of them singletons. Sequences were obtained from PBMCs. The receptor was derived from a man between 60 and 70 years old with head and neck cancer. The chain combines TRBV5-1 with TRBJ1-1; D is undetermined. CDR3 amino acids: CASGSRADTEAFF. The CDR3 nucleotides read TGCGCCAGCGGGTCGAGGGCGGACACTGAAGCTTTCTTT. Full variable domain (outside the CDR3, taken from reference TRBV5-1 and TRBJ1-1): KAGVTQTPRYLIKTRGQQVTLSCSPISGHRSVSWYQQTPGQGLQFLFEYFSETQRNKGNFPGRFSGRQFSNSRSEMNVSTLELGDSALYLCASGSRADTEAFFGQGTRLTVV.